These 23 T cell receptor beta chains originate from one sample sequenced in a study of human T cells and chemical hapten exposure. Stated time point: pre-sensitization, week 0. Treatment meaning: therapeutic diphenylcyclopropenone sensitization with weekly scalp DPC. TCRdb re-called the RACE reads with MiXCR, one entry per CDR3 protein. The repertoire has about 110,000 distinct CDR3 sequences, roughly an eighth of them found once; the top ten carry around 1.6%. The sequences come from whole blood, collected in connection with sensitization to the hapten diphenylcyclopropenone (DPC). All receptors come from a woman in her 50s with alopecia areata. Some clones in this sample may be carry-over from other donors' samples.

V and J are TRBV18 and TRBJ1-1; D ambiguous. CDR1 KGHSH and CDR2 LQKENI come from the germline V gene. The CDR3 length is 12 residues. The V and J ends lost 3 bases and 4 bases respectively, with 6 bases between them. CDR3 amino acids: CASSPWGTEAFF. The CDR3 DNA reads TGTGCCAGCTCACCGTGGGGCACTGAAGCTTTCTTT.

The genes are TRBV27 and TRBJ2-7; D is undetermined. V gave up 4 bases and J gave up 3 bases, with 13 bases separating them. The CDR3 covers 14 residues. Germline V gives CDR1 MNHEY, CDR2 SMNVEV (reference sequence). The CDR3 here is CASSSPTPDYEQYF. CDR3 coding DNA: TGTGCCAGCAGTTCCCCGACCCCGGACTACGAGCAGTACTTC.

This clonotype has at least ten counts. The rearrangement links TRBV6-5 to TRBJ2-1; D may be TRBD1 or TRBD2 (5 bases each). CDR1 MNHEY and CDR2 SVGAGI come from the germline V gene. Trimming shortened V by 1 base and J by 2 bases, and 6 bases separated the two germline ends. The CDR3 runs 14 residues. This CDR3 reads CASSYLGAYNEQFF. The CDR3 DNA is TGTGCCAGCAGTTACTTGGGGGCCTACAATGAGCAGTTCTTC.

This clonotype was counted ten times or more. The genes are TRBV29-1 and TRBJ2-2; a weak D match, TRBD1 (6 bases). In germline, CDR1 is SQVTM, CDR2 ANQGSEA. Trimming cost V 7 bases and J 6 bases, with 9 bases left between them. This CDR3 is built from 11 residues. The CDR3 protein is CSAWTAGELFF. Here the CDR3 DNA reads TGCAGCGCCTGGACAGCCGGGGAGCTGTTTTTT.

In this sample, this clonotype turned up a few times. This chain links TRBV21-1 with TRBJ1-5; the table's D call, TRBD1, was not checked against the DNA. TRBV21-1 is labeled a pseudogene. This CDR3 has 17 amino acids. CDR3 amino acids: CASSKDTRPPGNQPQHF. In nucleotides, the CDR3 is TGTGCCAGCAGCAAAGACACCAGACCCCCAGGCAATCAGCCCCAGCATTTT.

The table lists this clonotype with many counts. V is TRBV18 and J is TRBJ1-6, with D possibly TRBD1 on 5 matching bases. Trimming cost V 0 bases and J 6 bases, with 15 bases left between them. Germline CDR1 is KGHSH and CDR2 is LQKENI. The CDR3 covers 17 residues. As DNA, the CDR3 is TGTGCCAGCTCACCACCCGTAAGGGGAGGGCGTAATTCACCCCTCCACTTT. Translation gives CASSPPVRGGRNSPLHF. Full variable domain (missing parts from reference TRBV18 and TRBJ1-6): NAGVMQNPRHLVRRRGQEARLRCSPMKGHSHVYWYRQLPEEGLKFMVYLQKENIIDESGMPKERFSAEFPKEGPSILRIQQVVRGDSAAYFCASSPPVRGGRNSPLHFGNGTRLTVT.

The table lists this clonotype with many counts. The rearrangement uses TRBV28 and TRBJ2-4; D is perhaps TRBD1 or TRBD2 (5 bases each). V was shortened by 4 bases and J by 7 bases, with 17 bases between the two germline ends. This CDR3 comprises 15 residues. The V gene's germline CDR1 is MDHEN and CDR2 SYDVKM. The chain's CDR3 is CASSSAGTETNIQYF. CDR3 in DNA: TGTGCCAGCAGTTCCGCCGGGACGGAAACGAACATTCAGTACTTC. The whole variable domain, filled in from reference TRBV28 and TRBJ2-4, reads DVKVTQSSRYLVKRTGEKVFLECVQDMDHENMFWYRQDPGLGLRLIYFSYDVKMKEKGDIPEGYSVSREKKERFSLILESASTNQTSMYLCASSSAGTETNIQYFGAGTRLSVL.

This clonotype was detected ten times or more. The gene calls are TRBV7-2 and TRBJ2-1, with 7 nucleotides matching TRBD2. With V trimmed by 5 bases and J by 2 bases, 9 bases remained unmatched. Germline lookup yields CDR1 SGHTA and CDR2 FQGNSA. The CDR3 is 16 amino acids. CDR3 region: CASSPHRGTTYNEQFF. CDR3 nucleotides: TGTGCCAGCAGCCCCCACCGGGGGACTACCTACAATGAGCAGTTCTTC.

This clonotype has more than one count but fewer than ten. The chain combines TRBV6-2 or TRBV6-3 with TRBJ2-2, with D unresolved. The CDR3 covers 16 residues. The V end lost 0 bases, the J end lost 5 bases, and 13 bases lay between the germline ends. Germline V gives CDR1 MNHEY, CDR2 SVGEGT. CDR3: CASSYSRLKGTGELFF. Here the CDR3 DNA reads TGTGCCAGCAGTTACTCGAGACTCAAGGGAACCGGGGAGCTGTTTTTT.

This chain links TRBV7-2 with TRBJ2-1; TRBD2 might be the D (5 bases). The germline V and J ends were trimmed by 3 bases and 10 bases, with 19 bases remaining between them. The CDR3 totals 15 residues. Germline V gene data show CDR1 as SGHTA and CDR2 as FQGNSA. The CDR3 DNA is TGTGCCAGCAGCTTGCGACACGGGGATTACTACGAGCAGTTCTTC. This sequence encodes CASSLRHGDYYEQFF.

This clonotype was counted between two and nine times. This rearrangement joins TRBV5-1 to TRBJ2-5; TRBD1 is a possible D gene (6 bases). Germline assignment: CDR1 SGHRS and CDR2 YFSETQ. V was pared by 7 bases and J by 2 bases, with 12 bases between. The CDR3 has 13 amino acids. As DNA, the CDR3 is TGCGCCAGCCGGACAGTGGGTCAAGAGACCCAGTACTTC. This translates into CASRTVGQETQYF.

This chain connects TRBV5-1 to TRBJ2-3; D gene unclear. This CDR3 comprises 17 residues. In germline, CDR1 is SGHRS, CDR2 YFSETQ. V was pared by 2 bases and J by 4 bases, with 20 bases between. CDR3 bases: TGCGCCAGCAGCTTTCTTCCAGTCGAGCCGGCACCAGATACGCAGTATTTT. It specifies CASSFLPVEPAPDTQYF.

This chain connects TRBV7-2 to TRBJ2-1; 8 bases are a match to TRBD1. The germline gives CDR1 SGHTA, CDR2 FQGNSA. This CDR3 is 16 amino acids long. The ends lost 5 bases at V and 4 bases at J; junction bases unmatched: 10. The chain's CDR3 is CASSTLLGQGYNEQFF. Written as DNA, the CDR3 is TGTGCCAGCAGCACCTTGCTAGGACAGGGTTACAATGAGCAGTTCTTC.

This chain links TRBV28 with TRBJ2-1; a possible D gene is TRBD2 (6 bases). Germline V lookup: CDR1 MDHEN, CDR2 SYDVKM. Trimming took 7 bases from V and 7 from J, leaving 11 bases between them. This CDR3 contains 12 residues. The CDR3 here is CASMVGTNEQFF. The DNA of the CDR3 is TGTGCCAGCATGGTCGGGACTAATGAGCAGTTCTTC.

This clonotype was found a few times. The chain links TRBV12-3 or TRBV12-4 to TRBJ2-4; a weak D match, TRBD2 (5 bases). The CDR3 covers 19 residues. Trimming took off 3 bases at V and 1 base at J, with 22 bases between the two ends. The CDR3 region is CASSFIGGLAGFAKNIQYF. The CDR3 DNA is TGTGCCAGCAGTTTCATTGGAGGACTCGCCGGGTTCGCCAAAAACATTCAGTACTTC.

This clonotype came up a few times. The chain combines TRBV7-2 with TRBJ2-7; D unclear. The V and J ends lost 4 bases and 5 bases respectively, with 9 bases between them. Germline V CDR1 and CDR2: SGHTA, FQGNSA. The CDR3 length is 12 residues. For the CDR3, the DNA is TGTGCCAGCAGCTCTATCTCTCACGAGCAGTACTTC. Residues: CASSSISHEQYF.

Ten or more counts support this clonotype. The chain recombines TRBV28 with TRBJ1-2; D is ambiguous. Trimming shortened V by 8 bases and J by 6 bases, and 16 bases separated the two germline ends. Germline lookup yields CDR1 MDHEN and CDR2 SYDVKM. CDR3 length: 13 residues. Here the CDR3 reads CASREGGQDGYTF. The CDR3 region has the DNA TGTGCCAGCCGGGAGGGTGGGCAGGATGGCTACACCTTC.

J is TRBJ1-5 and V is TRBV6-1; a possible D gene is TRBD1 (5 bases). V lost 7 bases and J lost 1, with 20 bases in between. CDR3 size: 17 residues. Per germline, CDR1 MNHNS and CDR2 SASEGT. CDR3 sequence (DNA): TGTGCCAGCACTCTATCCGGTGTAGGGGAGAGCAATCAGCCCCAGCATTTT. Translating it yields CASTLSGVGESNQPQHF.

This clonotype was observed many times. The chain is built from TRBV2 and TRBJ2-5, with D perhaps matching TRBD1 (5 bases). Deletions cut 2 bases from V and 5 bases from J, with 12 bases between. The CDR3 runs to 14 residues. Germline values: CDR1 SNHLY, CDR2 FYNNEI. The CDR3 reads CASSEQGGQETQYF. DNA of the CDR3: TGTGCCAGCAGTGAACAGGGCGGTCAGGAGACCCAGTACTTC.

This clonotype has a count of ten or more. V usage is TRBV24-1 and J usage is TRBJ2-3; D is possibly TRBD2 (6 bases). Germline CDR1 reads KGHDR; CDR2 reads SFDVKD. The CDR3 length is 15 residues. The V gene lost 7 bases and the J gene lost 2 bases, with 15 bases spanning the gap. CDR3 amino acids: CATRLRREFTDTQYF. CDR3 bases: TGTGCCACCAGGCTTCGTCGGGAGTTCACAGATACGCAGTATTTT.

This clonotype was counted between two and nine times. The genes are TRBV2 and TRBJ2-1; D may be TRBD1 (6 bases). The germline V gene has CDR1 SNHLY and CDR2 FYNNEI. This CDR3 is built from 11 residues. Trimming stripped 8 bases from V and 12 bases from J, with 14 bases between. CDR3 protein: CASQYRDRQFF. The CDR3 region has the DNA TGTGCCAGCCAATACAGGGACCGGCAGTTCTTC.

CDR3 sequence reads: CASSPKGTGELFF. CDR3 coding DNA: TGTGCCAGCAGCCCCAAGGGGACCGGGGAGCTGTTTTTT. The gene calls are TRBV7-6 and TRBJ2-2, with D perhaps matching TRBD1 (5 bases). V lost 5 bases and J lost 5, with 9 bases in between. This CDR3 is built from 13 residues. Germline CDR1 SGHVS, CDR2 FNYEAQ.

This clonotype was counted only a few times. The CDR3 coding sequence is TGCAGCGTTTGGCTAGCGGGAGTCACGGGGACAGTTGAGCAGTTCTTC. Translation gives CSVWLAGVTGTVEQFF. V gene TRBV29-1 combines with J gene TRBJ2-1; 10 bases fit TRBD2. V shed 5 bases and J 9 bases; nucleotides not matched to a gene: 16. The CDR3 totals 16 residues. CDR1 and CDR2 from the germline V gene are SQVTM and ANQGSEA.